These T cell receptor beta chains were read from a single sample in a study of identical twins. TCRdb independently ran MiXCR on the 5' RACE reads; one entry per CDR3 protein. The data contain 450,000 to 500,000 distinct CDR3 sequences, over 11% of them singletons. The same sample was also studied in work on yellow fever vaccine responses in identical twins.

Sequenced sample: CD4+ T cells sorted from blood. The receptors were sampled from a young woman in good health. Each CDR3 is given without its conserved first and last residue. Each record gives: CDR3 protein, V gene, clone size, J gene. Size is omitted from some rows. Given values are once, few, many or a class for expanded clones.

cdr3_aa: ASSSRGTGNTGELF
v_call: TRBV6-2/TRBV6-3
clone_size: many
j_call: TRBJ2-2

cdr3_aa: ASHGSGAIEQF
v_call: TRBV3-1
clone_size: NA
j_call: TRBJ2-1

cdr3_aa: ASVSLGQGSRTQY
v_call: TRBV6-2/TRBV6-3
clone_size: few
j_call: TRBJ2-5

cdr3_aa: ATSSPGTDTQY
v_call: TRBV15
clone_size: NA
j_call: TRBJ2-3

cdr3_aa: ASSPLTSGRGNEQF
v_call: TRBV27
clone_size: many
j_call: TRBJ2-1

cdr3_aa: ASSYSSPRAGDEQF
v_call: TRBV6-5
clone_size: NA
j_call: TRBJ2-1

cdr3_aa: AISEAGEDYGYT
v_call: TRBV10-3
clone_size: few
j_call: TRBJ1-2

cdr3_aa: ASSLRTGSSSEQY
v_call: TRBV5-1
clone_size: few
j_call: TRBJ2-7

cdr3_aa: ASSKQRELSTDTQY
v_call: TRBV6-2/TRBV6-3
clone_size: NA
j_call: TRBJ2-3

cdr3_aa: SAETSGGTDTQY
v_call: TRBV20-1
clone_size: NA
j_call: TRBJ2-3

cdr3_aa: ASTPDRGQIQY
v_call: TRBV19
clone_size: NA
j_call: TRBJ2-5

cdr3_aa: SATPSGGSYNEQF
v_call: TRBV20-1
clone_size: NA
j_call: TRBJ2-1

cdr3_aa: SARDIWNRNSYNEQF
v_call: TRBV20-1
clone_size: NA
j_call: TRBJ2-1

cdr3_aa: SAGGTSGYEQY
v_call: TRBV20-1
clone_size: few
j_call: TRBJ2-7

cdr3_aa: SATRTSGGLKETQY
v_call: TRBV20-1
clone_size: NA
j_call: TRBJ2-5

cdr3_aa: ASNTGKVAGQETQY
v_call: TRBV7-8
clone_size: few
j_call: TRBJ2-5

cdr3_aa: ASSPSGRPYNEQF
v_call: TRBV7-7
clone_size: NA
j_call: TRBJ2-1

cdr3_aa: AISERGDTQY
v_call: TRBV10-3
clone_size: few
j_call: TRBJ2-3

cdr3_aa: ASSSLGSGANVLT
v_call: TRBV28
clone_size: few
j_call: TRBJ2-6

cdr3_aa: ASSQTPTGSPYNEQF
v_call: TRBV5-6
clone_size: NA
j_call: TRBJ2-1

cdr3_aa: AWSGGRTYNEQF
v_call: TRBV30
clone_size: NA
j_call: TRBJ2-1

cdr3_aa: ASSDTGQGPQH
v_call: TRBV2
clone_size: few
j_call: TRBJ1-5

cdr3_aa: ASSSSGSTRELF
v_call: TRBV6-5
clone_size: few
j_call: TRBJ2-2

cdr3_aa: ASSYTKGGPHNEQF
v_call: TRBV6-5
clone_size: NA
j_call: TRBJ2-1

cdr3_aa: ASSFTSGGSDTQY
v_call: TRBV28
clone_size: NA
j_call: TRBJ2-3

cdr3_aa: ASSLVALSTDTQY
v_call: TRBV5-1
clone_size: NA
j_call: TRBJ2-3

cdr3_aa: ASSGGGCPTDTQY
v_call: TRBV3-1
clone_size: NA
j_call: TRBJ2-3

cdr3_aa: ASSFGDRMNSPLH
v_call: TRBV7-2
clone_size: NA
j_call: TRBJ1-6

cdr3_aa: ASSPWETNEKLF
v_call: TRBV18
clone_size: NA
j_call: TRBJ1-4

cdr3_aa: ATSDSGTEQF
v_call: TRBV24-1
clone_size: NA
j_call: TRBJ2-1

cdr3_aa: ATSRLPDRGSEAF
v_call: TRBV15
clone_size: NA
j_call: TRBJ1-1

cdr3_aa: SAKGSSTDTQY
v_call: TRBV20-1
clone_size: NA
j_call: TRBJ2-3

cdr3_aa: SAHGVGLNEQF
v_call: TRBV29-1
clone_size: NA
j_call: TRBJ2-1

cdr3_aa: ASSFDSASGELF
v_call: TRBV12-3/TRBV12-4
clone_size: few
j_call: TRBJ2-2

cdr3_aa: ASSEEQGAYEQY
v_call: TRBV2
clone_size: many
j_call: TRBJ2-7

cdr3_aa: SVGAGQGGNTQY
v_call: TRBV29-1
clone_size: many
j_call: TRBJ2-3